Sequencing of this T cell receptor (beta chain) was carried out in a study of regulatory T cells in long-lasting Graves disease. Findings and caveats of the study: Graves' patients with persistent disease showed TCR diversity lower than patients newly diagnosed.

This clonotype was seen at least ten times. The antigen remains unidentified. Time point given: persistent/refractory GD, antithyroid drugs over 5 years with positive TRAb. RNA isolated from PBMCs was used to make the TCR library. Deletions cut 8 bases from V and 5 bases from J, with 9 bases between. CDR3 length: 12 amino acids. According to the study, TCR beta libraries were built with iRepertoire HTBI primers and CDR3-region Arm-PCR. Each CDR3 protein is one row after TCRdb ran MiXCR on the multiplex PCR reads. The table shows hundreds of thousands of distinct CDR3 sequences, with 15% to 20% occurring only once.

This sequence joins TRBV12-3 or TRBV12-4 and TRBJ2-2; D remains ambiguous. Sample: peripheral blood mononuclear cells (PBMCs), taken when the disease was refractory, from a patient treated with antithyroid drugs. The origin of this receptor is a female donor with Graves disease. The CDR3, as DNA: TGTGCCAGCTGCGGCGATACCGGGGAGCTGTTTTTT. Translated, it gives CASCGDTGELFF.